The TCR beta chain under discussion was sequenced for a study of blood T cell repertoires in COVID-19. Study at large: PBMCs, B-cell-depleted T cells, or T cells provided the cDNA or gDNA that made up the material.

With V trimmed by 3 bases and J by 7 bases, 4 bases remained unmatched. The CDR3 covers 14 residues. Germline loops: CDR1 LGHDT, CDR2 YNNKEL (reference sequence). This clone has just one count. Some clones are missing from TCRdb's copy, which holds only in-frame ones; the method was immunoSEQ multiplex PCR. In the table there are approximately 190,000 clones, around 84% of which are singletons. Participant-reported clinical history was the basis for cohort assignment. Exposed participants came across a COVID-19 case within 2 weeks before study entry. This chain uses TRBV3-1 (or the pseudogene TRBV3-2) with TRBJ1-2, with TRBD1 matching over 11 bases. The TCR sequence derives from a woman aged 25-40 years who had been exposed to COVID-19. The sequenced sample consisted of PBMCs or T cells enriched from blood (not recorded which). CDR3 loop: CASSQGQGVVGYTF. CDR3 DNA sequence: TGTGCCAGCAGCCAGGGACAGGGGGTGGTTGGCTACACCTTC.